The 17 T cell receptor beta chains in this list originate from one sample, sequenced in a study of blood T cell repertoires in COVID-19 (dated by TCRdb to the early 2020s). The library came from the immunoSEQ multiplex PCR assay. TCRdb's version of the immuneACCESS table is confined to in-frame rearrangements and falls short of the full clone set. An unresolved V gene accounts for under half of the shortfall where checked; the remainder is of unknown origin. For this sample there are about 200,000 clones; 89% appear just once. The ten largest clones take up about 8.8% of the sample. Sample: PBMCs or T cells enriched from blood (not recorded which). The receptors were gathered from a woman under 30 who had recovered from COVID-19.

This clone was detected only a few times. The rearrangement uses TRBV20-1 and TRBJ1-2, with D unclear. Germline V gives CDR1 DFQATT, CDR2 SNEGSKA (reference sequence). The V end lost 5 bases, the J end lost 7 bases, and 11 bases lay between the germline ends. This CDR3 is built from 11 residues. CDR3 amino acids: CSAFISGGYTF. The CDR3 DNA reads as TGCAGTGCTTTCATCTCGGGTGGCTACACCTTC.

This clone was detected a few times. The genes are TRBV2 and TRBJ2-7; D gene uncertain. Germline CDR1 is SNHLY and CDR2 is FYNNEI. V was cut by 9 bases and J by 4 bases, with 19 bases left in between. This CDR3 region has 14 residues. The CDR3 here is CARGNRNIGYEQYF. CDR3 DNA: TGTGCCAGGGGTAACAGAAACATTGGATACGAGCAGTACTTC.

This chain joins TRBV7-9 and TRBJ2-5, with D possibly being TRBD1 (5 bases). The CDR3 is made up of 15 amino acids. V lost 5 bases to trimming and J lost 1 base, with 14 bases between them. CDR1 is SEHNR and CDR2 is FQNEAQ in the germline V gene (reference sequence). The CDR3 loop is CASSLQGTGQETQYF. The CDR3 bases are TGTGCCAGCAGCCTCCAGGGTACCGGCCAAGAGACCCAGTACTTC.

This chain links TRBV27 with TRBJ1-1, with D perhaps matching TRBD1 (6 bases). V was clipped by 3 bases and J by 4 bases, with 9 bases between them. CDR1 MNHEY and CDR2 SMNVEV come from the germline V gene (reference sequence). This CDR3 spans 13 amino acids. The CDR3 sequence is CASSFLGGTEAFF. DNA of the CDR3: TGTGCCAGCAGTTTCTTAGGGGGCACTGAAGCTTTCTTT.

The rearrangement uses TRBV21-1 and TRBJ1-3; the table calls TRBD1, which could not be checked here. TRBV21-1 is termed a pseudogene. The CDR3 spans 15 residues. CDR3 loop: CASSKSRGPGNTIYF. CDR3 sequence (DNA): TGTGCCAGCAGCAAGAGCAGGGGTCCTGGAAACACCATATATTTT.

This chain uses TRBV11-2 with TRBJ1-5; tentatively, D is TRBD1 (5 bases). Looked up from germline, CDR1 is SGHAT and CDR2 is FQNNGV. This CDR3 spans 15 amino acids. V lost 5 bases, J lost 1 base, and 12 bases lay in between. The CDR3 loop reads CASSQGGGSNQPQHF. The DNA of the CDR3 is TGTGCCAGCAGCCAGGGCGGGGGAAGCAATCAGCCCCAGCATTTT.

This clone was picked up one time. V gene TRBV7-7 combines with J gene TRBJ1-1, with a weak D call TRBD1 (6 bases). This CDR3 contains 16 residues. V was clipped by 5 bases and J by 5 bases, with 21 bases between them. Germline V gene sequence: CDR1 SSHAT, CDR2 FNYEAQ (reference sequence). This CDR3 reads CASSPLGDISKTEAFF. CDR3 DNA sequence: TGTGCCAGCAGCCCCCTAGGGGACATTAGTAAGACTGAAGCTTTCTTT.

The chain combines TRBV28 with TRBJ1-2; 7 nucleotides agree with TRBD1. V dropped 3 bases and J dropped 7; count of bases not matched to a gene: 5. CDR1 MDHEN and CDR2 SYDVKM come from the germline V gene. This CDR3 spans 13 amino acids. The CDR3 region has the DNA TGTGCCAGCAGTTTTGCCGACAGGGTTGGCTACACCTTC. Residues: CASSFADRVGYTF.

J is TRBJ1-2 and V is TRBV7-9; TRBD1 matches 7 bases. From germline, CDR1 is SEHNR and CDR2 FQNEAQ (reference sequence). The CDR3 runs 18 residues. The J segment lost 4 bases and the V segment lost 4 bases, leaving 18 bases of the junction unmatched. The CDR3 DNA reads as TGTGCCAGCAGCTGGAAGGGGACAGTCTCACAGTATCTCTATGGCTACACCTTC. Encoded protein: CASSWKGTVSQYLYGYTF.

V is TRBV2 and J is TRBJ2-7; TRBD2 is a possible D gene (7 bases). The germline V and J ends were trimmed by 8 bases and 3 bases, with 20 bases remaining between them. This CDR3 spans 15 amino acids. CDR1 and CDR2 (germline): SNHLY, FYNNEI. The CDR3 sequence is CASQIGEGVFYEQYF. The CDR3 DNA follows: TGTGCCAGCCAAATTGGGGAGGGGGTTTTCTACGAGCAGTACTTC. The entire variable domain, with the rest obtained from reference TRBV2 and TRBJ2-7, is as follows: EPEVTQTPSHQVTQMGQEVILRCVPISNHLYFYWYRQILGQKVEFLVSFYNNEISEKSEIFDDQFSVERPDGSNFTLKIRSTKLEDSAMYFCASQIGEGVFYEQYFGPGTRLTVT.

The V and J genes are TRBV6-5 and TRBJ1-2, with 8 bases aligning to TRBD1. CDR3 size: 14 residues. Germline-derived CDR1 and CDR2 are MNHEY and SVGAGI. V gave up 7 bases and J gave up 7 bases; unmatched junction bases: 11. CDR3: CASTSAGGAGGYTF. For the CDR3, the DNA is TGTGCCAGCACCTCAGCAGGGGGCGCGGGTGGCTACACCTTC.

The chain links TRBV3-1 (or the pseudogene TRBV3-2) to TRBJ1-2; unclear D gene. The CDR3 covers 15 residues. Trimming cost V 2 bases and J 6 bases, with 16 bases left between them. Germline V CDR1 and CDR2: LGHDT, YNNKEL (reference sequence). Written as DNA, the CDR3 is TGTGCCAGCAGCCAATACGCCAGCGACGGAGATGGCTACACCTTC. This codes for CASSQYASDGDGYTF.

The CDR3 sequence is CASSSISGGPDTQYF. Here the CDR3 DNA reads TGCGCCAGCAGCTCAATTAGCGGGGGGCCAGATACGCAGTATTTT. This rearrangement joins TRBV5-1 to TRBJ2-3; 10 nucleotides align to TRBD2. Per the germline V gene, CDR1 is SGHRS and CDR2 is YFSETQ. With V trimmed by 3 bases and J by 4 bases, 5 bases remained unmatched. This CDR3 is 15 amino acids long. Supplemented by reference TRBV5-1 and TRBJ2-3, the full variable domain reads KAGVTQTPRYLIKTRGQQVTLSCSPISGHRSVSWYQQTPGQGLQFLFEYFSETQRNKGNFPGRFSGRQFSNSRSEMNVSTLELGDSALYLCASSSISGGPDTQYFGPGTRLTVL.

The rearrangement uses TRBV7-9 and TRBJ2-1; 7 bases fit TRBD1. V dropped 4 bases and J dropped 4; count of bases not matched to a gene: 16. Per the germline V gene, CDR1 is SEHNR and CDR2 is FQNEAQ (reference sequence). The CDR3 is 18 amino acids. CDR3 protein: CASSSTPIGRDRYNEQFF. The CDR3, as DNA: TGTGCCAGCAGCTCGACACCCATTGGCCGGGACAGATACAATGAGCAGTTCTTC.

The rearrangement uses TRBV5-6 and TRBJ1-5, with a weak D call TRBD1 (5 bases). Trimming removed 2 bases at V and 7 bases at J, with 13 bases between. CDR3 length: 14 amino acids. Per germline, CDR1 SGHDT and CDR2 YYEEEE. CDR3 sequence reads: CASSLGGTGQPQHF. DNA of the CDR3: TGTGCCAGCAGCTTAGGAGGGACGGGGCAGCCCCAGCATTTT. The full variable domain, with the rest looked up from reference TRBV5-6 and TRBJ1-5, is DAGVTQSPTHLIKTRGQQVTLRCSPKSGHDTVSWYQQALGQGPQFIFQYYEEEERQRGNFPDRFSGHQFPNYSSELNVNALLLGDSALYLCASSLGGTGQPQHFGDGTRLSIL.

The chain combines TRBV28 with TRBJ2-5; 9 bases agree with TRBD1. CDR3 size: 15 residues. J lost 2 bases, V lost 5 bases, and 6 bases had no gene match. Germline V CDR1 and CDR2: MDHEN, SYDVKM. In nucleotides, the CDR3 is TGTGCCAGCAGTCTTCCGGGACAGGGTCAAGAGACCCAGTACTTC. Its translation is CASSLPGQGQETQYF.

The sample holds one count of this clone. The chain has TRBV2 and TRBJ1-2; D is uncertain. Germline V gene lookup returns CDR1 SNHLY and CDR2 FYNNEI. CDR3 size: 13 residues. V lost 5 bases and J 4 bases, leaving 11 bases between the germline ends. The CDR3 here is CASSRVGSYGYTF. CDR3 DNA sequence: TGTGCCAGCAGTAGAGTGGGGAGCTATGGCTACACCTTC.